This TCR beta chain stems from a study of PD-L1 blockade in urothelial cancer. Study background: Analysis of the blood was performed 3 weeks (second dose) and 6 weeks after treatment start. Typically, measured as a median, blood samples had approximately 130,000 T cells.

Described time point: pretreatment peripheral blood. The repertoire was sequenced with immunoSEQ multiplex PCR; TCRdb's copy has only in-frame clones and lacks some. The table records 65,000 to 90,000 clones, roughly 84% of them present only once. This sample comprised PBMCs, obtained around atezolizumab (anti-PD-L1) treatment. This sequence was found in a woman aged 70 to 79 with urothelial cancer.

The CDR3 nucleotides read TGCGCCAGCAGCCCCCCTAGCGAGGGCACCGGGGAGCTGTTTTTT. Translating gives CASSPPSEGTGELFF. The chain carries TRBV5-1 and TRBJ2-2, with a tentative D call TRBD2 (6 bases). The CDR3 covers 15 residues. Trimming took 4 bases from V and 4 from J, leaving 14 bases between them. CDR1 and CDR2 from the germline V gene are SGHRS and YFSETQ.